This T cell receptor (beta chain) derives from a study of beta chain features in type 1 diabetes. Findings and limits, study-wide: TCRB CDR3s from Type 1 diabetes patients were moderately but significantly shorter in all four CD4+ subsets. For cells with high TCR expression, cDNA sequencing could yield over-representation. Patients with type 1 diabetes showed fewer VDJ junction insertions and more deletions.

As concerns this clone: Its matching antigen is unknown.

Since all of the isolated RNA was reverse transcribed, expressed TCRB transcripts were what got sequenced. The data were produced by immunoSEQ multiplex PCR, yet TCRdb's version contains in-frame clones alone and is incomplete. The sample has about 340,000 clones, 13% seen once. One heparinised blood draw, averaging roughly 120 mL, came from each donor. Via CD45RO/CCR7/CD25/CD127/CD95/CD27, cells of the CD4+ naive, central memory, regulatory and stem cell-like memory subsets were sorted. The CDR3 length is 16 residues. Germline values: CDR1 LGHNA, CDR2 YSLEER. The V gene end was trimmed by 1 base and the J gene end by 8 bases; junction bases not matched to a gene: 11.

The gene calls are TRBV4-3 and TRBJ2-1, with 7 bases that match TRBD1. Input material: naive CD4+ T cells from blood. The TCR sequence derives from a woman younger than 30 with type 1 diabetes. CDR3 nucleotides: TGCGCCAGCAGCCAAGTTGGGGGACAGTTTGTCTATGAGCAGTTCTTC. The encoded protein is CASSQVGGQFVYEQFF.